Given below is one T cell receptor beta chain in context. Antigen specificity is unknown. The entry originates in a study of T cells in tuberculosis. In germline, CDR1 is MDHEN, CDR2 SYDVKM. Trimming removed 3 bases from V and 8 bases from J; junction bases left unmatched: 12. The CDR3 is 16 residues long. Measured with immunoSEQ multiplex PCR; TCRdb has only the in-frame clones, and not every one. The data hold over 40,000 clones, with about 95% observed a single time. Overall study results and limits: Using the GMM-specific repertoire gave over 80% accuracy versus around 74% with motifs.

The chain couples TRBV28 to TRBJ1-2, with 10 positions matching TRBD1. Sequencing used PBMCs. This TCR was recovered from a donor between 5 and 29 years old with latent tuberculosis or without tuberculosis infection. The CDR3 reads CASSFTTGGERDGYTF. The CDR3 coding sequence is TGTGCCAGCAGTTTTACGACAGGGGGCGAAAGGGACGGCTACACCTTC.